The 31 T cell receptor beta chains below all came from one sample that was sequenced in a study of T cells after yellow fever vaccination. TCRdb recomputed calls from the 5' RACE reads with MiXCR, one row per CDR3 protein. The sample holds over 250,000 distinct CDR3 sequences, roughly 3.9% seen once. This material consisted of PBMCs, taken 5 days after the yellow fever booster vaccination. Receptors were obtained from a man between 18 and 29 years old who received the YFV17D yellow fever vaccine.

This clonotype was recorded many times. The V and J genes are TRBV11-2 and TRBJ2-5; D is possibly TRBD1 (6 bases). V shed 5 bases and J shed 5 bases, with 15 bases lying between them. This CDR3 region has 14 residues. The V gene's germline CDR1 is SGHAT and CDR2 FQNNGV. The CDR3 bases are TGTGCCAGCAGCCGGTTATCAGGGGAGGAGACCCAGTACTTC. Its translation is CASSRLSGEETQYF. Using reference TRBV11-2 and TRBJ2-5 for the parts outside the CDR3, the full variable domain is EAGVAQSPRYKIIEKRQSVAFWCNPISGHATLYWYQQILGQGPKLLIQFQNNGVVDDSQLPKDRFSAERLKGVDSTLKIQPAKLEDSAVYLCASSRLSGEETQYFGPGTRLLVL.

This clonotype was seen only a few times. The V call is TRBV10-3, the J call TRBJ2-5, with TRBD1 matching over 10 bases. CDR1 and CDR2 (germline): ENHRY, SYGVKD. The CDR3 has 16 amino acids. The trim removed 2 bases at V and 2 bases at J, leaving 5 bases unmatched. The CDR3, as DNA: TGTGCCATCAGTGAGGTCCGGGACAGGGGTCAAGAGACCCAGTACTTC. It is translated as CAISEVRDRGQETQYF.

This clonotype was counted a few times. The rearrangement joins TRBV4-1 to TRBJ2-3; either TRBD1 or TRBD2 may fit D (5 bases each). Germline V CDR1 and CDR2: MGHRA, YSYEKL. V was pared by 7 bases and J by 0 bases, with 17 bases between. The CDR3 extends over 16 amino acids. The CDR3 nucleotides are TGCGCCAGCAAAGAGGCCGGGACGACTAGCACAGATACGCAGTATTTT. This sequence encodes CASKEAGTTSTDTQYF.

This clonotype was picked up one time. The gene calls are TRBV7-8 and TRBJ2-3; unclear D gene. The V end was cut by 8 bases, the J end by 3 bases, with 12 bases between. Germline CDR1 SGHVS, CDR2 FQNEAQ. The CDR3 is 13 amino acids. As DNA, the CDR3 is TGTGCCAGCTGCCCCGGTGGGACAGATACGCAGTATTTT. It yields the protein CASCPGGTDTQYF.

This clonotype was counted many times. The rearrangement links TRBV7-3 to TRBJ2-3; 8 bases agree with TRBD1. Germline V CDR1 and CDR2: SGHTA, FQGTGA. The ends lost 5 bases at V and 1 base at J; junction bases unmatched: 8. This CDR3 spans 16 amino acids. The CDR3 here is CASSKTGALGTDTQYF. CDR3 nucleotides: TGTGCCAGCAGCAAGACAGGGGCGCTGGGCACAGATACGCAGTATTTT.

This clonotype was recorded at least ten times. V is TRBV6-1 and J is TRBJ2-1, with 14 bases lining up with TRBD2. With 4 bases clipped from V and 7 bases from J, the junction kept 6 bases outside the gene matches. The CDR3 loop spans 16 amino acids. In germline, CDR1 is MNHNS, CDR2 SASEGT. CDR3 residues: CASSVRLAGGRNEQFF. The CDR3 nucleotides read TGTGCCAGCAGTGTACGACTAGCGGGGGGGCGAAATGAGCAGTTCTTC.

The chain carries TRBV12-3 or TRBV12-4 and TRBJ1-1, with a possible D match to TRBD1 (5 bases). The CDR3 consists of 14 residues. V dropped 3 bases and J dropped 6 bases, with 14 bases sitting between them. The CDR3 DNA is TGTGCCAGCAGTTTTTTCCAGGGAAGGCCTGAAGCTTTCTTT. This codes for CASSFFQGRPEAFF.

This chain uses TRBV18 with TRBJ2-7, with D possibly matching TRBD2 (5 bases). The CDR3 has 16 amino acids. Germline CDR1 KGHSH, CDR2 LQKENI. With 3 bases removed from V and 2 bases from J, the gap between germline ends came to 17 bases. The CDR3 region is CASSPQSSTGTYEQYV. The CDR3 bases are TGTGCCAGCTCACCCCAGAGCTCGACGGGGACCTACGAGCAGTACGTC.

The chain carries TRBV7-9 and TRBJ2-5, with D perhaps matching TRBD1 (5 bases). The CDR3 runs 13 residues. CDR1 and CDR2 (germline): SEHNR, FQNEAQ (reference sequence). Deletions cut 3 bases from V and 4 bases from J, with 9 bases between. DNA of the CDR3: TGTGCCAGCAGCTTTACCAGGGCAGAGACCCAGTACTTC. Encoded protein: CASSFTRAETQYF. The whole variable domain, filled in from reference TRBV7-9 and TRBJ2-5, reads DTGVSQNPRHKITKRGQNVTFRCDPISEHNRLYWYRQTLGQGPEFLTYFQNEAQLEKSRLLSDRFSAERPKGSFSTLEIQRTEQGDSAMYLCASSFTRAETQYFGPGTRLLVL.

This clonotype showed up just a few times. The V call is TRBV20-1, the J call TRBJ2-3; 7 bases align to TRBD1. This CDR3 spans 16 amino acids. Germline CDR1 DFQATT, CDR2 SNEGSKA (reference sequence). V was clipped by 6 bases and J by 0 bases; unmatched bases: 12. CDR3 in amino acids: CSASPQTGISTDTQYF. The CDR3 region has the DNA TGCAGTGCGAGCCCTCAGACAGGGATTAGCACAGATACGCAGTATTTT.

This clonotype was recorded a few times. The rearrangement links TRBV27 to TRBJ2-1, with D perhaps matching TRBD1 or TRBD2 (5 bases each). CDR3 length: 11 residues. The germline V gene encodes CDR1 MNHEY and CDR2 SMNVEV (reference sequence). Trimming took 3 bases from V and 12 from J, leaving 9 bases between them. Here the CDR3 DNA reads TGTGCCAGCAGTTTCGGGGCAGCGCAGTTCTTC. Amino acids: CASSFGAAQFF.

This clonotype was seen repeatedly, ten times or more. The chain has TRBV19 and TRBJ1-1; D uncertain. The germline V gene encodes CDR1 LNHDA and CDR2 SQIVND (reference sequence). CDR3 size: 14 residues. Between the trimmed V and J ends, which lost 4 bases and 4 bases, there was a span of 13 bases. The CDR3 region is CASSTFSLGTEAFF. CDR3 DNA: TGTGCCAGTAGTACTTTCAGTTTGGGCACTGAAGCTTTCTTT.

The CDR3 sequence: CASSLTGVNEQYF. Written as DNA, the CDR3 is TGTGCCAGCAGCTTGACAGGGGTAAACGAGCAGTACTTC. The genes are TRBV5-6 and TRBJ2-7; TRBD1 agrees at 7 bases. The CDR3 runs to 13 residues. The V segment lost 1 base and the J segment 5 bases; nucleotides outside the gene matches: 3. Germline lookup yields CDR1 SGHDT and CDR2 YYEEEE.

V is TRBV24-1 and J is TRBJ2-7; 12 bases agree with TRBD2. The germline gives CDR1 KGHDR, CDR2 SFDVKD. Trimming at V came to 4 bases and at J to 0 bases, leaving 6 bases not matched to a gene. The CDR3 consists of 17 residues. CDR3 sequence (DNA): TGTGCCACCAGTGACCCTCTAGCGGGGGGGAGCTCCTACGAGCAGTACTTC. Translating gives CATSDPLAGGSSYEQYF.

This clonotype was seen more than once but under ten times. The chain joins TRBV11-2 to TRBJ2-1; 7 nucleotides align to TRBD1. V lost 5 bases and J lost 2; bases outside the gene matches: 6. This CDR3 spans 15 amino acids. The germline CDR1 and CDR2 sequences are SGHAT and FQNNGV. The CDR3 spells CASSPTTGTYNEQFF. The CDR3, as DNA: TGTGCCAGCAGCCCGACGACAGGGACCTACAATGAGCAGTTCTTC.

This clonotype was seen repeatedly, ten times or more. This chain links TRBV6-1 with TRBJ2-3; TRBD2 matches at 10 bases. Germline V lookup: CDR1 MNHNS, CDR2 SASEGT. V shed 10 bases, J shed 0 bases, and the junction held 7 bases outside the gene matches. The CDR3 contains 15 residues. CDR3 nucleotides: TGTGCCACCTCCCCGGGACTAGCGAGCACAGATACGCAGTATTTT. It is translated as CATSPGLASTDTQYF.

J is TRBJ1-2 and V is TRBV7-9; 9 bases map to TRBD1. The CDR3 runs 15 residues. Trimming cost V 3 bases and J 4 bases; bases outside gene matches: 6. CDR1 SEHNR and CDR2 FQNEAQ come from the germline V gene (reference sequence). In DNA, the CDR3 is TGTGCCAGCAGCTTCCTGGGACAGGGCGTCTATGGCTACACCTTC. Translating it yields CASSFLGQGVYGYTF.

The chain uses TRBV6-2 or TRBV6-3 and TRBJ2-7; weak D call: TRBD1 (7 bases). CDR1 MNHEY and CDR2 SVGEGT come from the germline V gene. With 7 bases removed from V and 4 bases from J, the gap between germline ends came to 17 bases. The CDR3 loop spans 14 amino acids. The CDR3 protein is CASNTRQGGYEQYF. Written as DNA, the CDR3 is TGTGCCAGCAACACCCGACAGGGAGGATACGAGCAGTACTTC.

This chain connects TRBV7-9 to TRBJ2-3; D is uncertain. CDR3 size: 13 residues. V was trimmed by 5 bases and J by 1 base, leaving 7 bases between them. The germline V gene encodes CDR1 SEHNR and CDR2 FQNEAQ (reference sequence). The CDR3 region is CASSHFRTDTQYF. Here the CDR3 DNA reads TGTGCCAGCAGCCACTTCCGCACAGATACGCAGTATTTT.

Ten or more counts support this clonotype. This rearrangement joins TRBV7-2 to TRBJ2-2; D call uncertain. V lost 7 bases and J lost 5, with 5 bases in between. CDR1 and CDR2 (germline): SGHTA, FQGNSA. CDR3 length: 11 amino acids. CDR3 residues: CASIPTGELFF. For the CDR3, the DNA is TGTGCCAGCATCCCGACCGGGGAGCTGTTTTTT.

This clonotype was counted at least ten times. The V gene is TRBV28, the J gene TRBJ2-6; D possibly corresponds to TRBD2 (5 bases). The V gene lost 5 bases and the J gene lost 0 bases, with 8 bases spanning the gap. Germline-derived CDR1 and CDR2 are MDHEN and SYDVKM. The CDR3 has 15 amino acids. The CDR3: CASSTSSSGANVLTF. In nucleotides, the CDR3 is TGTGCCAGCAGTACTAGTAGCTCTGGGGCCAACGTCCTGACTTTC.

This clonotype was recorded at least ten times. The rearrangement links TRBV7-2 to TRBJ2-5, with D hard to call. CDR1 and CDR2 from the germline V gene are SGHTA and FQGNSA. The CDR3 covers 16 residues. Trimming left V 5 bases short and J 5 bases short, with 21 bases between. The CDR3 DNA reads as TGTGCCAGCAGCCCCTCGGGCCCGTACTTGGAGGAGACCCAGTACTTC. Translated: CASSPSGPYLEETQYF. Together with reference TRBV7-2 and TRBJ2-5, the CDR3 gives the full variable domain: GAGVSQSPSNKVTEKGKDVELRCDPISGHTALYWYRQSLGQGLEFLIYFQGNSAPDKSGLPSDRFSAERTGGSVSTLTIQRTQQEDSAVYLCASSPSGPYLEETQYFGPGTRLLVL.

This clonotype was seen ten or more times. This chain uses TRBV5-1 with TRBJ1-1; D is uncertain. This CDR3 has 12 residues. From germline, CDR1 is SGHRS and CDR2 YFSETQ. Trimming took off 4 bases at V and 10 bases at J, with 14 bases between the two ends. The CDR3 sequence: CASSLAGRRAFF. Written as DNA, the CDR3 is TGCGCCAGCAGCCTCGCGGGGAGGCGAGCTTTCTTT.

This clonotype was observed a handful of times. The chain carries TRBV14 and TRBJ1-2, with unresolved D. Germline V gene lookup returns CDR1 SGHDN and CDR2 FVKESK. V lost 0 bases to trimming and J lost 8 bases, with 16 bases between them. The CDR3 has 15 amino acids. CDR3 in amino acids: CASSQETHITMGYTF. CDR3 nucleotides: TGTGCCAGCAGCCAAGAAACTCACATAACTATGGGCTACACCTTC.

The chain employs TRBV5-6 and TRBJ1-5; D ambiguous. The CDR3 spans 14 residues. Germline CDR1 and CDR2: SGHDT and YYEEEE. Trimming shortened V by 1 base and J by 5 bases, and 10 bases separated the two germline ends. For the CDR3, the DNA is TGTGCCAGCAGCTTGACAGCGTCAGATCAGCCCCAGCATTTT. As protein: CASSLTASDQPQHF. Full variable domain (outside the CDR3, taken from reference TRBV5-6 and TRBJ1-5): DAGVTQSPTHLIKTRGQQVTLRCSPKSGHDTVSWYQQALGQGPQFIFQYYEEEERQRGNFPDRFSGHQFPNYSSELNVNALLLGDSALYLCASSLTASDQPQHFGDGTRLSIL.

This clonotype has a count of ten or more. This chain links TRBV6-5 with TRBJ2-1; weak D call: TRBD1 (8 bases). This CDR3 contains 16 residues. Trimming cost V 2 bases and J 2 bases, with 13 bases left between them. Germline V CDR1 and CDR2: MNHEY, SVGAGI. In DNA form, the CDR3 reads TGTGCCAGCAGTTACAGCGGGACAGGCACCTACAATGAGCAGTTCTTC. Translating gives CASSYSGTGTYNEQFF.

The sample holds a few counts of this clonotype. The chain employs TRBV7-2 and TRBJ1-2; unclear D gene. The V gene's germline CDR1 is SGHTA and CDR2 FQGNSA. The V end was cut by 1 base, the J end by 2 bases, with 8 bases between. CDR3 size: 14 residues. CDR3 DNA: TGTGCCAGCAGCTTAGTGCCGGGGAACTATGGCTACACCTTC. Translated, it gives CASSLVPGNYGYTF.

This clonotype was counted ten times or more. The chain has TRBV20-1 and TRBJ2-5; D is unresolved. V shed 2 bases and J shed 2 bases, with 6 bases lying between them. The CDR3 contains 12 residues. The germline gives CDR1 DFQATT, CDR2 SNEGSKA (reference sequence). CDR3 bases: TGCAGTGCTAGAAGTTCACAAGAGACCCAGTACTTC. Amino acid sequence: CSARSSQETQYF.

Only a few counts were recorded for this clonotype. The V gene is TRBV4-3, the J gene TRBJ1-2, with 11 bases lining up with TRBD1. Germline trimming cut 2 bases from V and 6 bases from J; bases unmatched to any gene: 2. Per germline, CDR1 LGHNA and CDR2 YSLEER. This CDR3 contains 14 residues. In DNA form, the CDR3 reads TGCGCCAGCAGCCAACCGGGACAGGGGGATGGCTACACCTTC. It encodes CASSQPGQGDGYTF.

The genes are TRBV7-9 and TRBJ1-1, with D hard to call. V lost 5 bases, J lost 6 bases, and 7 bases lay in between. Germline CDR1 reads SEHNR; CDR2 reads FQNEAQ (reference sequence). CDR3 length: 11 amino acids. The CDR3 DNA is TGTGCCAGCAGCGCCGCTTCTGAAGCTTTCTTT. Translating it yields CASSAASEAFF.

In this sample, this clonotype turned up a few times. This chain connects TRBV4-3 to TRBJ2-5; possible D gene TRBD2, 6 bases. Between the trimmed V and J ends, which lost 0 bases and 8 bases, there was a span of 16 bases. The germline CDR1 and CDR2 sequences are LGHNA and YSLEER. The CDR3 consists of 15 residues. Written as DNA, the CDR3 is TGCGCCAGCAGCCAAGATCATGGCGGGGCTGGAACCCAGTACTTC. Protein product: CASSQDHGGAGTQYF.